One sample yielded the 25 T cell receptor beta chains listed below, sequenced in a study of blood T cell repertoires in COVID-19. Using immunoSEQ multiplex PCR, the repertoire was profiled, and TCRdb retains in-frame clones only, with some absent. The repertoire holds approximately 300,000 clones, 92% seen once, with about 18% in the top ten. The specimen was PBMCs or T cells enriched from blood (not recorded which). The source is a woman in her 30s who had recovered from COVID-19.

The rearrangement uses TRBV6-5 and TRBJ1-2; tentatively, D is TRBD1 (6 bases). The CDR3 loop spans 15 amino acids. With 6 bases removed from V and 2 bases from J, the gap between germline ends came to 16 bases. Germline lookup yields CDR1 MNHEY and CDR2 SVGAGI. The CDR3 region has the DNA TGTGCCAGCAGAATAACGACAGGAGAAAACTATGGCTACACCTTC. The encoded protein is CASRITTGENYGYTF.

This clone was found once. The CDR3 DNA is TGCGCCAGCAGCCTCTATTCCCTCCGAAAGGAGCGGAACACCGGGGAGCTGTTTTTT. Translated, it gives CASSLYSLRKERNTGELFF. This chain joins TRBV4-3 and TRBJ2-2; D ambiguous. Trimming pared 4 bases from V and 1 base from J, leaving 22 bases between. Germline lookup yields CDR1 LGHNA and CDR2 YSLEER. The CDR3 spans 19 residues.

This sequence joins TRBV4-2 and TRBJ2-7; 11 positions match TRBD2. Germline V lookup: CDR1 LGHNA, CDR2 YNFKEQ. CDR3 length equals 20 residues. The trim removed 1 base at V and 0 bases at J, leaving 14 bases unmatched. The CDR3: CASSQAASGLAAISSYEQYF. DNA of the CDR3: TGTGCCAGCAGCCAAGCCGCCTCGGGACTAGCGGCCATCAGCTCCTACGAGCAGTACTTC.

Written as DNA, the CDR3 is TGTGCCAGCTCACCTCCGGGGAACACTGAAGCTTTCTTT. Its protein product is CASSPPGNTEAFF. This rearrangement joins TRBV18 to TRBJ1-1; no reliable D call. Trimming took 3 bases from V and 1 from J, leaving 6 bases between them. The CDR3 totals 13 residues. The germline gives CDR1 KGHSH, CDR2 LQKENI.

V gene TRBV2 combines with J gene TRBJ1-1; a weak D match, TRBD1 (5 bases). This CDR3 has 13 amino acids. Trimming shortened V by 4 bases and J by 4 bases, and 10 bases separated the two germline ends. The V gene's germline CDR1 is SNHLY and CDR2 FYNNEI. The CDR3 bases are TGTGCCAGCAGTGGGGAGGGGATCACTGAAGCTTTCTTT. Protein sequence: CASSGEGITEAFF.

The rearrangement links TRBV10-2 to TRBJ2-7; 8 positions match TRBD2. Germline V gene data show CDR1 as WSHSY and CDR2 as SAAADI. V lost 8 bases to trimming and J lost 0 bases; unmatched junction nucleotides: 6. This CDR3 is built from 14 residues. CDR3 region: CASQAGADSYEQYF. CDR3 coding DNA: TGCGCCAGCCAAGCGGGAGCCGACTCCTACGAGCAGTACTTC.

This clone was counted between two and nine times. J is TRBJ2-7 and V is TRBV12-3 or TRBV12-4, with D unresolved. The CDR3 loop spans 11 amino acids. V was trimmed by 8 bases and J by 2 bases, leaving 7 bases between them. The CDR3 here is CASASAYEQYF. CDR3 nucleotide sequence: TGTGCCAGCGCAAGCGCCTACGAGCAGTACTTC.

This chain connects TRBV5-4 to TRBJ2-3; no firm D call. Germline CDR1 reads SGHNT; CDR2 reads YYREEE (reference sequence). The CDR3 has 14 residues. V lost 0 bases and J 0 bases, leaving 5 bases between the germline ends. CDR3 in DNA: TGTGCCAGCAGCTTGGTCCGGAGCACAGATACGCAGTATTTT. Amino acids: CASSLVRSTDTQYF.

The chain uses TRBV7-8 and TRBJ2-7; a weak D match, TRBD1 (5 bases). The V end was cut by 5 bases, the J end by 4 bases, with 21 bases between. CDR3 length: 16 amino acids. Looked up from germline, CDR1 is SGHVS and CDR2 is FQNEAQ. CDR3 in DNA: TGTGCCAGCAGCCTCCGGGCAGGGCAGGCGAGGTACGAGCAGTACTTC. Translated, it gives CASSLRAGQARYEQYF.

The CDR3 is CASSPTGDTNTGELFF. The CDR3 DNA is TGTGCCAGCTCACCGACAGGGGATACGAACACCGGGGAGCTGTTTTTT. V usage is TRBV18 and J usage is TRBJ2-2, with 8 bases fitting TRBD1. J gave up 0 bases and V 3 bases, and 3 bases lay outside the gene matches. This CDR3 comprises 16 residues. Germline lookup yields CDR1 KGHSH and CDR2 LQKENI.

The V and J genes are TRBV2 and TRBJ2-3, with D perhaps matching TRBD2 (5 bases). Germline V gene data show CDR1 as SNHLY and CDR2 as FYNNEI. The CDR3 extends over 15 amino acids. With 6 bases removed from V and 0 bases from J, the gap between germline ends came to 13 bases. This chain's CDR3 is CASRRVEASTDTQYF. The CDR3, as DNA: TGTGCCAGCAGGAGGGTGGAGGCTAGCACAGATACGCAGTATTTT.

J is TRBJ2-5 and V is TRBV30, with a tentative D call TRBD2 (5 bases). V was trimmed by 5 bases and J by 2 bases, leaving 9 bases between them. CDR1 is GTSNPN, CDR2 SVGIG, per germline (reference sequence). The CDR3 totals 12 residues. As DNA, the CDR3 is TGTGCCTGGGGGATAGCGCAAGAGACCCAGTACTTC. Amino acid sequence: CAWGIAQETQYF.

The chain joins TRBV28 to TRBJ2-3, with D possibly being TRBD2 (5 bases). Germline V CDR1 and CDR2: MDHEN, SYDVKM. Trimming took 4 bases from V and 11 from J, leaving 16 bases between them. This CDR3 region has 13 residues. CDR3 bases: TGTGCCAGCAGTTCATCTCGGACGGGGATGCAGTATTTT. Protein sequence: CASSSSRTGMQYF. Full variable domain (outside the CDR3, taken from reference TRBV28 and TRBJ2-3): DVKVTQSSRYLVKRTGEKVFLECVQDMDHENMFWYRQDPGLGLRLIYFSYDVKMKEKGDIPEGYSVSREKKERFSLILESASTNQTSMYLCASSSSRTGMQYFGPGTRLTVL.

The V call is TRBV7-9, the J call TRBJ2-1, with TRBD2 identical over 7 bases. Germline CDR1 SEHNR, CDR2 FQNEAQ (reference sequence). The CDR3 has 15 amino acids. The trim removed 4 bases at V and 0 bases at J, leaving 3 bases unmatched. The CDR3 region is CASSSGGGSYNEQFF. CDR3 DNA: TGTGCCAGCAGCTCGGGCGGGGGCTCCTACAATGAGCAGTTCTTC.

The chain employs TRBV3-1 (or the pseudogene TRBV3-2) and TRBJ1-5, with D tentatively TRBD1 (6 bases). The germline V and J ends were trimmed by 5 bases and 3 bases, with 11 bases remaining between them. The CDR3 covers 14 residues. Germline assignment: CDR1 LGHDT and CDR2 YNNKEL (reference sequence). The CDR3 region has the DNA TGTGCCAGCAGCTCCCGACAGGCCAATCAGCCCCAGCATTTT. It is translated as CASSSRQANQPQHF.

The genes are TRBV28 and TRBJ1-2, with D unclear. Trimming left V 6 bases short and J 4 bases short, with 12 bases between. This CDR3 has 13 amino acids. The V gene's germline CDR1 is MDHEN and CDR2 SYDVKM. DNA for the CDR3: TGTGCCAGCAGCCGAGTAGAATCCTATGGCTACACCTTC. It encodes CASSRVESYGYTF.

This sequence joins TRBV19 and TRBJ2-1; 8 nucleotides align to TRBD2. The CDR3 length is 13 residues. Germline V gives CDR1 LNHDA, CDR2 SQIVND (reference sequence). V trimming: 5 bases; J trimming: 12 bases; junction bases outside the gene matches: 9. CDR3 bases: TGTGCCAGTAGTTCCCAGGGACTAGTTCGGCAGTTCTTC. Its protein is CASSSQGLVRQFF.

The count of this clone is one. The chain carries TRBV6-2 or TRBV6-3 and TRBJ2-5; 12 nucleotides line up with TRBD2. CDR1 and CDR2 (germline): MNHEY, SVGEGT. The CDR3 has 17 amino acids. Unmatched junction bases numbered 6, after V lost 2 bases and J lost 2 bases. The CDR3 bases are TGTGCCAGCAGTTACCCCGTGCTAGCGGGAGGGCAAGAGACCCAGTACTTC. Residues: CASSYPVLAGGQETQYF.

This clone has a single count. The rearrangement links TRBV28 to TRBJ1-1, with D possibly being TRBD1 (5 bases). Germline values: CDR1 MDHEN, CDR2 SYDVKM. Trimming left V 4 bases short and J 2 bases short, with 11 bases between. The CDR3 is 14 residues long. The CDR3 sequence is CASSYRGGNTEAFF. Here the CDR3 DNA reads TGTGCCAGCAGTTATAGGGGAGGAAACACTGAAGCTTTCTTT.

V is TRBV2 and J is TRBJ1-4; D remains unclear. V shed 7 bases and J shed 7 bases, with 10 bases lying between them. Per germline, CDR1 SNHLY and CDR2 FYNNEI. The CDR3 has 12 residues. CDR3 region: CASTRGGEKLFF. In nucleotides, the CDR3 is TGTGCCAGCACCCGGGGAGGTGAAAAACTGTTTTTT.

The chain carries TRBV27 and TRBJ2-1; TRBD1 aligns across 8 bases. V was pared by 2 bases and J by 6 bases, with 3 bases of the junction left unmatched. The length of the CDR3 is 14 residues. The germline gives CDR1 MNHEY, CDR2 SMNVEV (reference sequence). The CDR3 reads CASSLRDRPNEQFF. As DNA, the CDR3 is TGTGCCAGCAGTTTAAGGGACAGGCCCAATGAGCAGTTCTTC.

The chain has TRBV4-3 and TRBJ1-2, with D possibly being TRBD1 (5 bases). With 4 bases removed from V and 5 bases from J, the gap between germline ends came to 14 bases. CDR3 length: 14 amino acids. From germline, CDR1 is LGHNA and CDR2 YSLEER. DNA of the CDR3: TGCGCCAGCAGCCCCGCCGTCGGGGGTTATGGCTACACCTTC. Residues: CASSPAVGGYGYTF.

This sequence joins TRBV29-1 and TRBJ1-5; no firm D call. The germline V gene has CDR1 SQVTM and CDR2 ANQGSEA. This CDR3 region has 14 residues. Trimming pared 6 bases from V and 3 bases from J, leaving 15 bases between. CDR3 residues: CSVTSGQYNQPQHF. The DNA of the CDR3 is TGCAGCGTAACCTCTGGGCAGTACAATCAGCCCCAGCATTTT.

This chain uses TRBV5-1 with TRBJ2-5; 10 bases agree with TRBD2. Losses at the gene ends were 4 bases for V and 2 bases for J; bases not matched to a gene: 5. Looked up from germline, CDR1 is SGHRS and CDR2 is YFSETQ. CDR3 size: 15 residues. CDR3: CASSTRTSGQETQYF. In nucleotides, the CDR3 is TGCGCCAGCAGCACTCGGACTAGCGGACAAGAGACCCAGTACTTC.

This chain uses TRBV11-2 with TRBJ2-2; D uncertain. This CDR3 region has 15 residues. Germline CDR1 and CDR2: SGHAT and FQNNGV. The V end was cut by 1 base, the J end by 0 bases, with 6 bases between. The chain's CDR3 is CASSLAGANTGELFF. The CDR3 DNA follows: TGTGCCAGCAGCTTAGCGGGTGCGAACACCGGGGAGCTGTTTTTT.